This entry lists 4 T cell receptor beta chains sequenced from one sample in a study of neoadjuvant anti-PD-1 for oral cavity cancer. The assay was immunoSEQ multiplex PCR, and TCRdb's table has in-frame clones only and misses some. Found here are about 72,000 clones, 83% of them singletons; the top ten hold 3% to 3.5%. The input for sequencing was PBMCs, taken before nivolumab (anti-PD-1) treatment. Receptors originate from a person aged 40 to 85 with oral cavity squamous cell carcinoma.

This chain joins TRBV5-1 and TRBJ1-1, with a possible D match to TRBD1 (5 bases). Trimming shortened V by 4 bases and J by 0 bases, and 16 bases separated the two germline ends. The CDR3 contains 16 residues. Per the germline V gene, CDR1 is SGHRS and CDR2 is YFSETQ. The CDR3 DNA is TGCGCCAGCAGCCTCAATACGGGGCAGATGAACACTGAAGCTTTCTTT. Translating gives CASSLNTGQMNTEAFF.

The chain employs TRBV2 and TRBJ2-1; 14 bases fit TRBD2. The CDR3 has 16 amino acids. Germline V gene lookup returns CDR1 SNHLY and CDR2 FYNNEI. J lost 3 bases, V lost 6 bases, and 4 bases had no gene match. CDR3 nucleotide sequence: TGTGCCAGCAGCGGACTAGCGGGAGGTAGCTACAATGAGCAGTTCTTC. Protein product: CASSGLAGGSYNEQFF. The variable domain in full, with the rest retrieved from reference TRBV2 and TRBJ2-1, is EPEVTQTPSHQVTQMGQEVILRCVPISNHLYFYWYRQILGQKVEFLVSFYNNEISEKSEIFDDQFSVERPDGSNFTLKIRSTKLEDSAMYFCASSGLAGGSYNEQFFGPGTRLTVL.

This clone appeared once. The genes are TRBV10-3 and TRBJ1-4, with D uncertain. The V end lost 4 bases, the J end lost 6 bases, and 15 bases lay between the germline ends. The CDR3 has 15 amino acids. CDR1 ENHRY and CDR2 SYGVKD come from the germline V gene. The CDR3 loop is CAISASSWYDEKLFF. The CDR3 DNA follows: TGTGCCATCAGTGCTTCTAGTTGGTATGATGAAAAACTGTTTTTT.

This chain links TRBV4-1 with TRBJ1-1; a weak D match, TRBD1 (5 bases). Germline CDR1 is MGHRA and CDR2 is YSYEKL. Trimming removed 1 base at V and 0 bases at J, with 12 bases between. The CDR3 covers 16 residues. The CDR3 here is CASSQGGGTLNTEAFF. The DNA for the CDR3 is TGCGCCAGCAGCCAAGGGGGGGGAACCTTGAACACTGAAGCTTTCTTT.